These T cell receptor beta chains were read from a single sample in a study of T-cell memory formation after mild COVID-19. TCRdb used MiXCR to reprocess the 5' RACE reads, holding one entry per CDR3 protein. Of about 320,000 distinct CDR3 sequences in the sample, roughly an eighth were seen once. Sequenced: PBMCs or a T cell subset sorted from them (not recorded which). All receptors derive from a young man who had mild COVID-19 (a few samples of this study predate the infection). Cell type and time point are not known. Each CDR3 is given with its conserved first and last residue. Fields, in order: J gene, D gene, V gene, clone size, CDR3 DNA, CDR3 protein. The D gene is left open where the match is weak. The listing skips clone size in some rows; elsewhere it reads once, few, many or a size class.

TRBJ1-1	TRBD1	TRBV19	-	TGTGCCAGTAGTCCCGGACAGGGGGCGACTGAAGCTTTCTTT	CASSPGQGATEAFF
TRBJ2-3	-	TRBV20-1	-	TGCAGTGCTTATGGCCGGCAGAGGCGGAGCACAGATACGCAGTATTTT	CSAYGRQRRSTDTQYF
TRBJ2-2	-	TRBV24-1	-	TGTGCCACCAGTGAGGCAGGGGGGGAGCTGTTTTTT	CATSEAGGELFF
TRBJ1-6	-	TRBV5-1	-	TGCGCCAGCAGCTCGGGACTGACTAATTCACCCCTCCACTTT	CASSSGLTNSPLHF
TRBJ1-1	-	TRBV24-1	-	TGTGCCACCAGTGATCCGGGGCGACTAATCGCCCACCACAAAGGACGATTCGCTGAAGCTTTCTTT	CATSDPGRLIAHHKGRFAEAFF
TRBJ1-5	TRBD1	TRBV20-1	-	TGCAGTGCTAGAGACGACAGGGGAGGTCAGCCCCAGCATTTT	CSARDDRGGQPQHF
TRBJ1-2	TRBD1	TRBV5-5	-	TGTGCCAGCAGCTTGGGGGACAGTCGCTATGGCTACACCTTC	CASSLGDSRYGYTF
TRBJ1-4	-	TRBV4-3	-	TGCGCCAGCAGCCAAGATGGCCTCCTGTCGGAAAAACTGTTTTTT	CASSQDGLLSEKLFF
TRBJ1-2	-	TRBV7-9	few	TGTGCCAGCAGCGCCGGGACGAACGGTGGCTACACCTTC	CASSAGTNGGYTF
TRBJ1-2	-	TRBV28	-	TGTGCCAGCAGTTTGCAGGGAGCCTCGGGAGGCTACACCTTC	CASSLQGASGGYTF
TRBJ1-2	-	TRBV9	-	TGTGCCAGCACTTCCCTTAACTATGGCTACACCTTC	CASTSLNYGYTF
TRBJ1-2	TRBD1	TRBV10-3	-	TGTGCCATCAGTGATGGGGGACAGGACCTTAAATATGGCTACACCTTC	CAISDGGQDLKYGYTF
TRBJ2-1	-	TRBV20-1	-	TGCAGTGCTAGTCGGGGACTGTACAATGAGCAGTTCTTC	CSASRGLYNEQFF
TRBJ2-3	-	TRBV9	-	TGTGCCAGCAGCGTAAACGCAGTCACAGATACGCAGTATTTT	CASSVNAVTDTQYF
TRBJ2-2	-	TRBV12-3/TRBV12-4	few	TGTGCCAGCAGTTTCGCAGGGGTCACCGGGGAGCTGTTTTTT	CASSFAGVTGELFF
TRBJ2-3	-	TRBV7-2	few	TGTGCCAGCAGCGGGGGTTGGGCAGATACGCAGTATTTT	CASSGGWADTQYF
TRBJ1-1	TRBD1	TRBV29-1	few	TGCAGCGTTGAAGGTCAGGGGGCAAACACTGAAGCTTTCTTT	CSVEGQGANTEAFF
TRBJ1-2	-	TRBV2	-	TGTGCCAGCAGCTCGATGACCCCAGAGGAAGGCTACACCTTC	CASSSMTPEEGYTF
TRBJ2-5	-	TRBV5-1	few	TGCGCCAGCAGCGGGGGGGCCGGGACGGCAGAGACCCAGTACTTC	CASSGGAGTAETQYF
TRBJ1-1	-	TRBV7-2	-	TGTGCCAGCAGCTTAGTGATAGGCCTGAACACTGAAGCTTTCTTT	CASSLVIGLNTEAFF
TRBJ1-5	-	TRBV6-5	few	TGTGCCAGCAGTCCCGGACCGGGTCGGCCCCAGCATTTT	CASSPGPGRPQHF
TRBJ2-3	-	TRBV7-2	few	TGTGCCAGCAGTTCCTACCCAGATACGCAGTATTTT	CASSSYPDTQYF
TRBJ2-7	TRBD2	TRBV29-1	-	TGCAGCGTTGTTGTGACAGGCGGGAGGGAGCAGTACTTC	CSVVVTGGREQYF
TRBJ2-3	-	TRBV5-1	-	TGCGCCAGCAGCTTGCTGGACACAGATACGCAGTATTTT	CASSLLDTDTQYF
TRBJ1-2	-	TRBV21-1	-	TGTGCCAGCAGCAAATCGGTACAGGGGGTAATTTTTGGCTACACCTTC	CASSKSVQGVIFGYTF
TRBJ2-2	TRBD1	TRBV3-1	few	TGTGCCAGCAGCCGCCTTCAGGGGGCCACGAACACCGGGGAGCTGTTTTTT	CASSRLQGATNTGELFF
TRBJ2-3	-	TRBV7-2	few	TGTGCCAGCAGCTCCGGGACCACTCGCACAGATACGCAGTATTTT	CASSSGTTRTDTQYF
TRBJ2-3	-	TRBV6-1	few	TGTGCCAGCAGTGAGCAAGCAGATACGCAGTATTTT	CASSEQADTQYF